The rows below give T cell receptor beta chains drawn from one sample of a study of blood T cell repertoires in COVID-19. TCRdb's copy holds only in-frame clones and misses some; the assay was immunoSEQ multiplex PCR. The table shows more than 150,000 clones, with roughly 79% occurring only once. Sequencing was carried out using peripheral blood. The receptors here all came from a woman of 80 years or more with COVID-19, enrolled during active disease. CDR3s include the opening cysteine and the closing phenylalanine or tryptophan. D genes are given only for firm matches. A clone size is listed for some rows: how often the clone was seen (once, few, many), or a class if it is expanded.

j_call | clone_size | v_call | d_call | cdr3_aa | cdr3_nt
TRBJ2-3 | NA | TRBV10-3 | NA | CAISERAGGTDTQYF | TGTGCCATCAGTGAGAGGGCAGGGGGCACAGATACGCAGTATTTT
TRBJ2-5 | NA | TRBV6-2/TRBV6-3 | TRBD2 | CASSSGGRAAQYF | TGTGCCAGCAGTTCGGGGGGTCGAGCGGCCCAGTACTTC
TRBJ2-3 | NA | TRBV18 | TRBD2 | CASSPRGLAGGTDTQYF | TGTGCCAGCTCACCACGCGGATTAGCGGGGGGCACAGATACGCAGTATTTT
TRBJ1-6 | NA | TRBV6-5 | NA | CASSYSISSPLHF | TGTGCCAGCAGTTACTCCATCAGTTCACCCCTCCACTTT
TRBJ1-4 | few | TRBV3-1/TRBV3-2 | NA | CASSQDLYEKLFF | TGTGCCAGCAGCCAAGATCTTTATGAAAAACTGTTTTTT
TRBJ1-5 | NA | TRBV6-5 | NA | CASRSPGEPQHF | TGTGCCAGCAGGAGCCCCGGGGAGCCCCAGCATTTT
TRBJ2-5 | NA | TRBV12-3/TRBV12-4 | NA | CASSPQGKETQYF | TGTGCCAGCAGCCCTCAGGGAAAGGAGACCCAGTACTTC
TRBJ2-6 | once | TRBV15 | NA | CATSREPGRSSGANVLTF | TGTGCCACCAGCAGAGAACCAGGGAGGAGCTCTGGGGCCAACGTCCTGACTTTC
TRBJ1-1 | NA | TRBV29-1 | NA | CSVQQGRESTEAFF | TGCAGCGTTCAGCAGGGGAGGGAGAGCACTGAAGCTTTCTTT
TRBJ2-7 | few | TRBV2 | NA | CASSSGPYEQYF | TGTGCCAGCAGTTCTGGCCCCTACGAGCAGTACTTC
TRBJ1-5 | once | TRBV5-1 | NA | CASSLDQGGRPQHF | TGCGCCAGCAGCTTGGATCAGGGAGGGCGGCCCCAGCATTTT
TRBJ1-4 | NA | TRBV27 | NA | CASKGPGLEKLFF | TGTGCCAGCAAAGGTCCAGGGTTAGAAAAACTGTTTTTT
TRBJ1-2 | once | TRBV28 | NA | CASTPLVGVLYGYTF | TGTGCCAGCACCCCGTTGGTAGGGGTCCTCTATGGCTACACCTTC
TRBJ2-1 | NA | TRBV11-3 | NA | CASSPPERSYNEQFF | TGTGCCAGCAGCCCCCCAGAGCGGTCCTACAATGAGCAGTTCTTC
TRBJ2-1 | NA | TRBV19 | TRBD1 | CASSITGGSEQFF | TGTGCCAGTAGTATAACAGGGGGGAGTGAGCAGTTCTTC
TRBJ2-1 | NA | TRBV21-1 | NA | CASSKDQGYYNEQFF | TGTGCCAGCAGCAAAGATCAGGGTTACTACAATGAGCAGTTCTTC
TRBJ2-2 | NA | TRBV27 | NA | CASSPRPHSLNTGELFF | TGTGCCAGCAGCCCCCGTCCCCACAGCCTGAACACCGGGGAGCTGTTTTTT
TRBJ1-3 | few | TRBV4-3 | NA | CASSQDREGGNTIYF | TGCGCCAGCAGCCAAGATAGGGAGGGAGGAAACACCATATATTTT
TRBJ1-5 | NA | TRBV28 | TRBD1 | CASSLVGQGGYQPQHF | TGTGCCAGCAGTTTGGTTGGACAGGGTGGGTATCAGCCCCAGCATTTT
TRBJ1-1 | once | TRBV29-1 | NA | CSVVPLEGRGTFF | TGCAGCGTTGTCCCTCTGGAGGGGCGAGGGACTTTCTTT
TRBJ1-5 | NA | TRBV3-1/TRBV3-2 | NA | CASSRGPNQPQHF | TGTGCCAGCAGTCGAGGTCCCAATCAGCCCCAGCATTTT
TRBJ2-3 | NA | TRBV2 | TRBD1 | CASSERRTGGTDTQYF | TGTGCCAGCAGTGAACGAAGGACAGGGGGCACAGATACGCAGTATTTT
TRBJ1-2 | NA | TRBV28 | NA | CASSTPQGLDGYTF | TGTGCCAGCAGTACCCCCCAGGGTCTTGATGGCTACACCTTC
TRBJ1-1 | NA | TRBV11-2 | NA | CASSRQTNTEAFF | TGTGCCAGCAGCAGGCAGACAAACACTGAAGCTTTCTTT
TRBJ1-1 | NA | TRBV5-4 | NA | CASSLANEASEAFF | TGTGCCAGCAGCTTGGCCAACGAGGCATCTGAAGCTTTCTTT
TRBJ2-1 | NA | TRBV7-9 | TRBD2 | CASSHPRIRLAGAYNEQFF | TGTGCCAGCAGCCACCCCAGGATAAGACTAGCGGGGGCTTACAATGAGCAGTTCTTC
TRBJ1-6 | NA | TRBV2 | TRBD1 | CASRDGTANSPLHF | TGTGCCAGCAGAGACGGGACAGCCAATTCACCCCTCCACTTT
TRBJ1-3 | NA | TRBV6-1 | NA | CASSGLQGSSGNTIYF | TGTGCCAGCAGTGGGTTACAGGGCAGCTCTGGAAACACCATATATTTT
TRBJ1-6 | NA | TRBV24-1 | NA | CATSDLHNRDNSPLHF | TGTGCCACCAGTGATTTGCACAACAGGGATAATTCACCCCTCCACTTT
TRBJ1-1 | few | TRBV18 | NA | CASSRRDSTEAFF | TGTGCCAGCTCACGTAGGGACTCCACCGAAGCTTTCTTT
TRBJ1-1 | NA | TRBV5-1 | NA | CASSTQQSNTEAFF | TGCGCCAGCAGCACCCAACAGTCGAACACTGAAGCTTTCTTT
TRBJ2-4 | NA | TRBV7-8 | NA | CASSLGLGDIQYF | TGTGCCAGCAGCTTAGGACTCGGGGACATTCAGTACTTC
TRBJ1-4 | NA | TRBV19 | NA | CASSILRVKATNEKLFF | TGTGCCAGTAGTATACTCAGGGTAAAAGCAACTAATGAAAAACTGTTTTTT
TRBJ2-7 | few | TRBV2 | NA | CASSESGGIYEQYF | TGTGCCAGCAGTGAATCGGGGGGCATCTACGAGCAGTACTTC
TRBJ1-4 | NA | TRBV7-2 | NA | CASSLYPPGRTFNEKLFF | TGTGCCAGCAGCTTATACCCCCCCGGACGGACATTTAATGAAAAACTGTTTTTT
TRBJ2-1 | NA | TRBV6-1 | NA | CASSDGLAWSGEQFF | TGTGCCAGCAGTGACGGTCTCGCCTGGTCGGGAGAGCAGTTCTTC
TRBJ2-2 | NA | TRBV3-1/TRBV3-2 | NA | CASSRYRANGELFF | TGTGCCAGCAGCCGTTACAGGGCAAACGGGGAGCTGTTTTTT